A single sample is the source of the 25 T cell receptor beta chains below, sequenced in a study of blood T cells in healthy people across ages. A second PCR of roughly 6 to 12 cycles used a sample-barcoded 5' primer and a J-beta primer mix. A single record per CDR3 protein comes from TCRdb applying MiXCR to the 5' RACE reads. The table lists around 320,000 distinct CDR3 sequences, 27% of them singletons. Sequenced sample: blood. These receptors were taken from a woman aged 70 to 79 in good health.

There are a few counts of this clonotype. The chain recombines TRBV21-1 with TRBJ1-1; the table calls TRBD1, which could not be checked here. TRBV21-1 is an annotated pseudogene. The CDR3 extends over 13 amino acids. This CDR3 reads CASRGRVNTEAFF. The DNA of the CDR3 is TGTGCCAGCAGGGGACGGGTGAACACTGAAGCTTTCTTT.

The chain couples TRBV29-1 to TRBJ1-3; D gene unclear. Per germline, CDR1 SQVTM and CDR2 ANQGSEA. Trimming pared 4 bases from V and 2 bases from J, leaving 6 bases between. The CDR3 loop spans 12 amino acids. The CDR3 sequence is CSVGAAGNTIYF. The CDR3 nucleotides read TGCAGCGTTGGGGCAGCTGGAAACACCATATATTTT.

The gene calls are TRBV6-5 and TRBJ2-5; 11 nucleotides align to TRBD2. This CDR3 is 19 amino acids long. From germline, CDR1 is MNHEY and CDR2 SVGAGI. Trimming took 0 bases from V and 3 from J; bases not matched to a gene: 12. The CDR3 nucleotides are TGTGCCAGCAGTTACTCCACTCCGACCTTAGCGGGAGGGGAAGAGACCCAGTACTTC. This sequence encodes CASSYSTPTLAGGEETQYF.

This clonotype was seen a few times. The CDR3 is CSARKVGTTYNEQFF. DNA for the CDR3: TGCAGTGCTAGAAAGGTTGGGACAACCTACAATGAGCAGTTCTTC. V gene TRBV20-1 combines with J gene TRBJ2-1, with D possibly matching TRBD1 (6 bases). Germline-derived CDR1 and CDR2 are DFQATT and SNEGSKA (reference sequence). The CDR3 covers 15 residues. Trimming took off 2 bases at V and 2 bases at J, with 13 bases between the two ends.

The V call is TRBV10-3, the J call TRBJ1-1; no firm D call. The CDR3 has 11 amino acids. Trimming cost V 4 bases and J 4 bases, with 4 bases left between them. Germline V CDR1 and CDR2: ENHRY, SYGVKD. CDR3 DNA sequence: TGTGCCATCAGTGCCGGCACTGAAGCTTTCTTT. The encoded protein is CAISAGTEAFF.

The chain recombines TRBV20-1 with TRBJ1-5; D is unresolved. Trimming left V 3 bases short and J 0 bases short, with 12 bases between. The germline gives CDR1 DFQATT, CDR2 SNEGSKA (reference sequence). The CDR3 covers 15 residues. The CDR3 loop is CSASKVRGSNQPQHF. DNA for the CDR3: TGCAGTGCTAGTAAGGTACGGGGTAGCAATCAGCCCCAGCATTTT.

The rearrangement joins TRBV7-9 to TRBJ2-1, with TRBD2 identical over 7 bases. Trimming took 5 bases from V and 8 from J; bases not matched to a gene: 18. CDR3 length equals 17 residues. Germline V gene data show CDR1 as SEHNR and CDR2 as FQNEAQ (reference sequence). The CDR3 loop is CASSPNFGRALIHEQFF. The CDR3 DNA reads TGTGCCAGCAGCCCCAACTTTGGGAGGGCCTTAATCCATGAGCAGTTCTTC. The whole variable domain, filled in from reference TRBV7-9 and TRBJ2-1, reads DTGVSQNPRHKITKRGQNVTFRCDPISEHNRLYWYRQTLGQGPEFLTYFQNEAQLEKSRLLSDRFSAERPKGSFSTLEIQRTEQGDSAMYLCASSPNFGRALIHEQFFGPGTRLTVL.

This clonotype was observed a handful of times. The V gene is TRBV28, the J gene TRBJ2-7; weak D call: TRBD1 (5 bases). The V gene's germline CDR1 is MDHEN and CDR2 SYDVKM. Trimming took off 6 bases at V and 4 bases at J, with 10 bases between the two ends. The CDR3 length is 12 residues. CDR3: CASSQKGYEQYF. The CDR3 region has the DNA TGTGCCAGCAGCCAGAAGGGGTACGAGCAGTACTTC.

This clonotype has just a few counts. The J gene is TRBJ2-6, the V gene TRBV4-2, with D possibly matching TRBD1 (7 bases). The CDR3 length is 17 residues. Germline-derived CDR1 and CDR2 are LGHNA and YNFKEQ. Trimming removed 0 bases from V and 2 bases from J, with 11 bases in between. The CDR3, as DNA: TGTGCCAGCAGCCAAGAAATCAGGGGGGCTGGGGCCAACGTCCTGACTTTC. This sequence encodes CASSQEIRGAGANVLTF.

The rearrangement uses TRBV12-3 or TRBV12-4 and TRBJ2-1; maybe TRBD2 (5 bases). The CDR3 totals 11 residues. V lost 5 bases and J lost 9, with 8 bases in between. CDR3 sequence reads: CASSVEGEQFF. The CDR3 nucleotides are TGTGCCAGCAGTGTCGAGGGTGAGCAGTTCTTC.

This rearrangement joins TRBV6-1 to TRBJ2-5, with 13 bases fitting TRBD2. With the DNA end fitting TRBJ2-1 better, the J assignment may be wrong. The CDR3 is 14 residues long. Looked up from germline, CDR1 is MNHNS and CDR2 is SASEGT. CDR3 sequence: CASWTSGRRAEQFF. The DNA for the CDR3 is TGTGCCAGCTGGACTAGCGGGAGAAGGGCTGAGCAGTTCTTC.

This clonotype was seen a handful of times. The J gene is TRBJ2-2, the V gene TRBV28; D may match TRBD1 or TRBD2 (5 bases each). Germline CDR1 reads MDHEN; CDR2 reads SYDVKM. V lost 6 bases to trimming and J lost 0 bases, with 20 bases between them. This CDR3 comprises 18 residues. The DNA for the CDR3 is TGTGCCAGCAGGACTACTCTCGGGGCAGGCTCGAACACCGGGGAGCTGTTTTTT. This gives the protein CASRTTLGAGSNTGELFF. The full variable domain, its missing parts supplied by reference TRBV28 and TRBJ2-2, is DVKVTQSSRYLVKRTGEKVFLECVQDMDHENMFWYRQDPGLGLRLIYFSYDVKMKEKGDIPEGYSVSREKKERFSLILESASTNQTSMYLCASRTTLGAGSNTGELFFGEGSRLTVL.

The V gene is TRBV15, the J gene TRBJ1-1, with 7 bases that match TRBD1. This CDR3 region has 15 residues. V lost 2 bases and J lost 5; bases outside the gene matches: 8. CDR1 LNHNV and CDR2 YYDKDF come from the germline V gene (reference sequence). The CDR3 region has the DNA TGTGCCACCAGCAGACAACGACAGGGAGGTACTGAAGCTTTCTTT. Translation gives CATSRQRQGGTEAFF.

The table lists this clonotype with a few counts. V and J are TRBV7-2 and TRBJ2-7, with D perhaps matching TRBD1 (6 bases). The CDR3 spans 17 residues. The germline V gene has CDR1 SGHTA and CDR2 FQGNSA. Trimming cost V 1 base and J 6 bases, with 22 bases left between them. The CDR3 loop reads CASSLVAPGARLFEQYF. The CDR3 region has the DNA TGTGCCAGCAGCTTAGTGGCGCCAGGGGCGCGACTATTCGAGCAGTACTTC.

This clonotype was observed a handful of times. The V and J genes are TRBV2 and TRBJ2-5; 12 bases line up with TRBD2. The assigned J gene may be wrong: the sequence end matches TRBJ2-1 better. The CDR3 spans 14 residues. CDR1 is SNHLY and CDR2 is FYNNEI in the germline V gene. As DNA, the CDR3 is TGTGCCAGCAGTGAACTACTAGCGGGAGGTGAGCAGTTCTTC. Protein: CASSELLAGGEQFF.

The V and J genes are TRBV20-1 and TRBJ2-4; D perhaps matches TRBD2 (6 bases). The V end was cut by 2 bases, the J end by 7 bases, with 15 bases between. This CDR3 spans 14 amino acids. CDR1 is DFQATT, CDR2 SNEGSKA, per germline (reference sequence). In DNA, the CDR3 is TGCAGTGCTAGATGGGATGGGGGGAATAACATTCAGTACTTC. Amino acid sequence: CSARWDGGNNIQYF.

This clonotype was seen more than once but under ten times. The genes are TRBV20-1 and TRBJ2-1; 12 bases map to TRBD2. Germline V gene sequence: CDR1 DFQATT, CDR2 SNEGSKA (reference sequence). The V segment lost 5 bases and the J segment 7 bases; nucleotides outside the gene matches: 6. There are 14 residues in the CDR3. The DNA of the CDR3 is TGCAGTGCTCCCGGGACTAGCGGGCCTAATGAGCAGTTCTTC. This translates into CSAPGTSGPNEQFF.

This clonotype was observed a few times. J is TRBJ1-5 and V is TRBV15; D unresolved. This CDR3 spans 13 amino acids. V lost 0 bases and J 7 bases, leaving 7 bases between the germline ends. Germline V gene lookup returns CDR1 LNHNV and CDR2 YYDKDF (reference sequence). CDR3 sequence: CATSRDMVQPQHF. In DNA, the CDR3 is TGTGCCACCAGCAGAGATATGGTCCAGCCCCAGCATTTT.

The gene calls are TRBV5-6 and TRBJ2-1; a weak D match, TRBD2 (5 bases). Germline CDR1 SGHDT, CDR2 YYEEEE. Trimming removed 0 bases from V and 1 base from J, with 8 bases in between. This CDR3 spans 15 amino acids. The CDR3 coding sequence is TGTGCCAGCAGCTTGGGACTAAATTCCTACAATGAGCAGTTCTTC. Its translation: CASSLGLNSYNEQFF. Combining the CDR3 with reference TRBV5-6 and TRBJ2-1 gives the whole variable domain DAGVTQSPTHLIKTRGQQVTLRCSPKSGHDTVSWYQQALGQGPQFIFQYYEEEERQRGNFPDRFSGHQFPNYSSELNVNALLLGDSALYLCASSLGLNSYNEQFFGPGTRLTVL.

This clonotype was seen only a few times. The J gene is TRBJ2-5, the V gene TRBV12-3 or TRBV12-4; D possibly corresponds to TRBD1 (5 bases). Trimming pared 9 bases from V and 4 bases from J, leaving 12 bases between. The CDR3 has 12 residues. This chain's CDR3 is CASSTRAETQYF. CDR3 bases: TGTGCCAGTAGTACCAGGGCAGAGACCCAGTACTTC.

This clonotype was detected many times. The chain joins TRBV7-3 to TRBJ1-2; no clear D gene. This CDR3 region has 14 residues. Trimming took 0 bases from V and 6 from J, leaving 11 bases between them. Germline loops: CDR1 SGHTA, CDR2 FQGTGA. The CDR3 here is CASSLTVDGDGYTF. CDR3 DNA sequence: TGTGCCAGCAGCTTAACTGTGGACGGTGATGGCTACACCTTC.

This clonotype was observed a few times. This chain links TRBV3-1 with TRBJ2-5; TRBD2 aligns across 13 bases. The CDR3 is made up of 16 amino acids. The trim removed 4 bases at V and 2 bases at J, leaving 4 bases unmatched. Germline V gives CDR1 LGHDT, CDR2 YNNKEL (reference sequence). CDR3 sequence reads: CASSLRTSGRQETQYF. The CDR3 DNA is TGTGCCAGCAGCCTTAGGACTAGCGGGAGACAAGAGACCCAGTACTTC.

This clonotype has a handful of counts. The CDR3 protein is CASSTDRPSYNEQFF. In DNA form, the CDR3 reads TGTGCCAGCAGCACAGACAGGCCCTCCTACAATGAGCAGTTCTTC. V gene TRBV7-6 combines with J gene TRBJ2-1, with D perhaps matching TRBD1 (6 bases). The V end lost 5 bases, the J end lost 0 bases, and 11 bases lay between the germline ends. Germline V lookup: CDR1 SGHVS, CDR2 FNYEAQ. The CDR3 runs 15 residues.

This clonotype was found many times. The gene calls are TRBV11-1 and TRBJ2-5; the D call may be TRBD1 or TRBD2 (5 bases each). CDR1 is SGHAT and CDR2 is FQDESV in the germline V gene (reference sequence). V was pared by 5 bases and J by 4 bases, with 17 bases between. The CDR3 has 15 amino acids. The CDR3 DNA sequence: TGTGCCAGCAGCAACCGGGACCTGGCGCGAGAGACCCAGTACTTC. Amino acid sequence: CASSNRDLARETQYF.

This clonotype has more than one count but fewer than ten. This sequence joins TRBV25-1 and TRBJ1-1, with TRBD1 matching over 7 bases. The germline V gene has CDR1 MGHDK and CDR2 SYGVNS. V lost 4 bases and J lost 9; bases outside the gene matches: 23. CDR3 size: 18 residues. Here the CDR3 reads CASSVNSGQTGRKAQAFF. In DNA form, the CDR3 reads TGTGCCAGCAGTGTGAATTCGGGACAGACAGGAAGAAAGGCTCAAGCTTTCTTT.